The present TCR beta chain was sequenced within a study of type 1 regulatory T cells. Whole-study context: T-allo10 is an in vitro-generated, Tr1-enriched CD4 T cell product specific for alloantigen.

In its sample, this clonotype was seen a few times. Its target is not known. Each CDR3 protein is one row after TCRdb ran MiXCR on the reads. The sample has 12,000 to 15,000 distinct CDR3 sequences, about 13% seen once. Germline V gives CDR1 SGHTS, CDR2 YDEGEE. The ends were cut back, 2 bases at V and 2 bases at J, with 11 bases in the middle. The CDR3 runs to 16 residues. Sequencing input: cultured T cells, either the whole culture or a sorted T cell fraction (not recorded which). V usage is TRBV5-8 and J usage is TRBJ2-6; no reliable D call. This clonotype was sampled from a human donor in good health. DNA for the CDR3: TGTGCCAGCAGCTTTATAAGGGAAACTGGGGCCAACGTCCTGACTTTC. It yields the protein CASSFIRETGANVLTF. The full variable domain, in which reference TRBV5-8 and TRBJ2-6 provide the parts outside the CDR3, is EAGVTQSPTHLIKTRGQQATLRCSPISGHTSVYWYQQALGLGLQFLLWYDEGEERNRGNFPPRFSGRQFPNYSSELNVNALELEDSALYLCASSFIRETGANVLTFGAGSRLTVL.